The 25 T cell receptor beta chains reported below all come from one sample, sequenced in a study of post-analysis software for immune sequencing data. Their antigen targets remain unknown. cDNA libraries of TCR beta carried unique molecular identifiers. TCRdb re-called the PCR reads with MiXCR, one entry per CDR3 protein. The data show hundreds of thousands of distinct CDR3 sequences, approximately 60% seen once. The study's findings and limits: There were roughly 5 TRBV segments more frequent in patients than controls, and TRBV5-6, TRBV5-1 and TRBV20-1 were among them.

Material: blood. These receptors were taken from a girl aged 2-10 years with multiple sclerosis.

Only a few counts were recorded for this clonotype. V usage is TRBV7-2 and J usage is TRBJ2-3, with TRBD2 as a possible D gene (5 bases). Germline assignment: CDR1 SGHTA and CDR2 FQGNSA. Between the trimmed V and J ends, which lost 0 bases and 3 bases, there was a span of 10 bases. This CDR3 is built from 15 residues. The CDR3 loop is CASSLASGSTDTQYF. The CDR3 DNA is TGTGCCAGCAGCTTAGCTTCGGGAAGTACAGATACGCAGTATTTT.

The rearrangement links TRBV6-5 to TRBJ2-5; 7 nucleotides agree with TRBD1. The CDR3 extends over 15 amino acids. Trimming took 2 bases from V and 2 from J; bases not matched to a gene: 5. The germline V gene encodes CDR1 MNHEY and CDR2 SVGAGI. Here the CDR3 DNA reads TGTGCCAGCAGTTACGACAGGGTGATTCAAGAGACCCAGTACTTC. This codes for CASSYDRVIQETQYF.

The V gene is TRBV12-3 or TRBV12-4, the J gene TRBJ2-5; D not certain. V gave up 8 bases and J gave up 1 base, with 8 bases separating them. The CDR3 runs to 12 residues. This CDR3 reads CASRLVQETQYF. The DNA for the CDR3 is TGTGCCAGCCGCCTTGTCCAAGAGACCCAGTACTTC.

The chain is built from TRBV9 and TRBJ2-3, with 10 bases aligning to TRBD2. V shed 0 bases, J shed 4 bases, and the junction held 8 bases outside the gene matches. The V gene's germline CDR1 is SGDLS and CDR2 YYNGEE. This CDR3 has 17 amino acids. CDR3: CASSVATSGGASDTQYF. The CDR3 DNA sequence: TGTGCCAGCAGCGTAGCTACAAGCGGGGGGGCTTCAGATACGCAGTATTTT.

The chain employs TRBV6-6 and TRBJ2-3, with 12 bases matching TRBD2. The V and J ends lost 0 bases and 7 bases, in that order; junction bases with no gene match: 8. The CDR3 consists of 17 residues. The germline gives CDR1 MNHNY, CDR2 SVGAGI (reference sequence). The CDR3 DNA is TGTGCCAGCAGTTACTCAAGTGGTCTAGCGGGAGGGCATACGCAGTATTTT. Encoded protein: CASSYSSGLAGGHTQYF.

This chain links TRBV20-1 with TRBJ2-3, with 9 bases that match TRBD2. With V trimmed by 1 base and J by 0 bases, 2 bases remained unmatched. This CDR3 is built from 15 residues. Germline V CDR1 and CDR2: DFQATT, SNEGSKA (reference sequence). In DNA, the CDR3 is TGCAGTGCTAGAGGACTAGCGGAGAGCACAGATACGCAGTATTTT. Its protein is CSARGLAESTDTQYF.

The chain is built from TRBV19 and TRBJ2-5; D gene unclear. The CDR3 consists of 13 residues. CDR1 LNHDA and CDR2 SQIVND come from the germline V gene (reference sequence). V was pared by 11 bases and J by 2 bases, with 15 bases between. The CDR3 protein is CAGVPSPQETQYF. The DNA for the CDR3 is TGTGCCGGCGTCCCCTCACCTCAAGAGACCCAGTACTTC.

This sequence joins TRBV29-1 and TRBJ2-1; TRBD1 agrees at 10 bases. CDR1 is SQVTM and CDR2 is ANQGSEA in the germline V gene. The CDR3 totals 14 residues. V gave up 4 bases and J gave up 8 bases; unmatched junction bases: 8. This chain's CDR3 is CSVGGTGARDEQFF. The CDR3 region has the DNA TGCAGCGTTGGGGGGACAGGGGCCCGGGATGAGCAGTTCTTC.

The CDR3 bases are TGTGCCAGCAGCTCGGTTAATACGCAGTATTTT. It encodes CASSSVNTQYF. This chain uses TRBV11-2 with TRBJ2-3; D remains ambiguous. The CDR3 covers 11 residues. The germline V gene has CDR1 SGHAT and CDR2 FQNNGV. Trimming removed 4 bases at V and 7 bases at J, with 6 bases between.

The rearrangement links TRBV6-5 to TRBJ2-5, with 8 bases aligning to TRBD1. Germline CDR1 MNHEY, CDR2 SVGAGI. V lost 8 bases to trimming and J lost 11 bases; unmatched junction nucleotides: 13. The CDR3 sequence is 13 residues long. CDR3 sequence reads: CASRLQGAQEQYF. The DNA of the CDR3 is TGTGCCAGCCGATTGCAGGGGGCCCAGGAGCAGTACTTC.

This clonotype was recorded once. This chain links TRBV7-9 with TRBJ2-3; 8 bases are shared with TRBD2. The length of the CDR3 is 16 residues. Germline V lookup: CDR1 SEHNR, CDR2 FQNEAQ (reference sequence). V shed 5 bases and J 0 bases; nucleotides not matched to a gene: 7. CDR3 region: CASSKTSAGSTDTQYF. The CDR3 nucleotides are TGTGCCAGCAGCAAGACTAGCGCGGGGAGCACAGATACGCAGTATTTT.

The rearrangement joins TRBV7-9 to TRBJ2-1; 10 positions match TRBD2. Trimming removed 5 bases from V and 1 base from J; junction bases left unmatched: 17. This CDR3 has 20 amino acids. Germline lookup yields CDR1 SEHNR and CDR2 FQNEAQ (reference sequence). DNA for the CDR3: TGTGCCAGCAGCAGCCCCCAAGGGCTAGCGGGGGAAAGGTCCTACAATGAGCAGTTCTTC. Translated: CASSSPQGLAGERSYNEQFF.

As regards this clonotype: In this CDR3 the conserved last residue, phenylalanine or tryptophan, is missing, so a read error is likely. This chain connects TRBV7-9 to TRBJ2-1, with a possible D match to TRBD2 (5 bases). Trimming pared 2 bases from V and 10 bases from J, leaving 12 bases between. Germline V gene sequence: CDR1 SEHNR, CDR2 FQNEAQ (reference sequence). CDR3 length equals 13 residues. CDR3 protein: CASSLIRADEQFV. Here the CDR3 DNA reads TGTGCCAGCAGCTTAATAAGAGCGGACGAGCAGTTCGTC.

This sequence joins TRBV29-1 and TRBJ1-1; D is unresolved. The CDR3 has 12 amino acids. Germline CDR1 is SQVTM and CDR2 is ANQGSEA. The V and J ends lost 5 bases and 2 bases respectively, with 9 bases between them. The CDR3 sequence: CSVLKSNTEAFF. In DNA form, the CDR3 reads TGCAGCGTTCTTAAGAGTAACACTGAAGCTTTCTTT.

This chain uses TRBV5-1 with TRBJ2-1, with D unclear. The V gene lost 4 bases and the J gene lost 0 bases, with 14 bases spanning the gap. This CDR3 has 16 amino acids. Germline V gene data show CDR1 as SGHRS and CDR2 as YFSETQ. The DNA of the CDR3 is TGCGCCAGCAGCGACGAGAGCTGGAGCTCCTACAATGAGCAGTTCTTC. It translates to CASSDESWSSYNEQFF.

This clonotype was observed a few times. This chain links TRBV7-2 with TRBJ2-1; 9 positions match TRBD1. Germline V gives CDR1 SGHTA, CDR2 FQGNSA. J gave up 4 bases and V 1 base, and 14 bases lay outside the gene matches. CDR3 length: 19 residues. In DNA, the CDR3 is TGTGCCAGCAGCTTAGACAGACAGGGGGTAAGGGCGCGGTACAATGAGCAGTTCTTC. This gives the protein CASSLDRQGVRARYNEQFF. Together with reference TRBV7-2 and TRBJ2-1, the CDR3 gives the full variable domain: GAGVSQSPSNKVTEKGKDVELRCDPISGHTALYWYRQSLGQGLEFLIYFQGNSAPDKSGLPSDRFSAERTGGSVSTLTIQRTQQEDSAVYLCASSLDRQGVRARYNEQFFGPGTRLTVL.

This clonotype was counted a few times. The genes are TRBV27 and TRBJ2-7, with TRBD1 matching over 9 bases. The J call may be incorrect, as the DNA end agrees better with TRBJ2-5. The CDR3 is 13 amino acids. Looked up from germline, CDR1 is MNHEY and CDR2 is SMNVEV (reference sequence). DNA for the CDR3: TGTGCCGTAGCAGGGGGACAGGGCGGGACCCAGTACTTC. Translating gives CAVAGGQGGTQYF.

This clonotype showed up just a few times. The chain has TRBV6-5 and TRBJ1-2, with D perhaps TRBD1 (6 bases). Germline assignment: CDR1 MNHEY and CDR2 SVGAGI. The ends were cut back, 4 bases at V and 9 bases at J, with 12 bases in the middle. CDR3 size: 12 residues. In DNA, the CDR3 is TGTGCCAGCAGTTCCGGGGGCACGAGCTACACCTTC. Its translation is CASSSGGTSYTF.

The chain carries TRBV9 and TRBJ2-5, with 7 bases matching TRBD2. From germline, CDR1 is SGDLS and CDR2 YYNGEE. CDR3 length: 14 amino acids. After removal of 4 bases from V and 5 bases from J, the junction contained 8 bases not matched to a gene. The CDR3 nucleotides read TGTGCCAGCAGCCCCCGGACTAGTTCGGAGACCCAGTACTTC. Its translation is CASSPRTSSETQYF.

V gene TRBV3-1 combines with J gene TRBJ1-2; D unresolved. Trimming left V 0 bases short and J 4 bases short, with 9 bases between. Germline assignment: CDR1 LGHDT and CDR2 YNNKEL (reference sequence). This CDR3 has 14 amino acids. Here the CDR3 DNA reads TGTGCCAGCAGCCAAGATCCGGTGCTCTATGGCTACACCTTC. It encodes CASSQDPVLYGYTF.

This clonotype showed up just a few times. The V gene is TRBV5-6, the J gene TRBJ2-3; 11 nucleotides line up with TRBD2. The CDR3 has 16 residues. V was clipped by 1 base and J by 1 base; unmatched bases: 2. CDR1 and CDR2 from the germline V gene are SGHDT and YYEEEE. The CDR3 region is CASSLTSGGRTDTQYF. In DNA, the CDR3 is TGTGCCAGCAGCTTGACTAGCGGGGGACGCACAGATACGCAGTATTTT.

This clonotype appeared a few times. The chain carries TRBV25-1 and TRBJ2-5, with 9 bases aligning to TRBD2. The CDR3 contains 14 residues. The junction had 3 bases not matched to a gene; V was cut back by 7 bases and J by 0 bases. Germline CDR1 MGHDK, CDR2 SYGVNS. This CDR3 is CASNGLAYQETQYF. The CDR3 DNA is TGTGCCAGCAATGGACTAGCGTACCAAGAGACCCAGTACTTC.

V and J are TRBV2 and TRBJ2-3, with D perhaps matching TRBD1 or TRBD2 (6 bases each). Trimming stripped 4 bases from V and 3 bases from J, with 11 bases between. Germline V gene lookup returns CDR1 SNHLY and CDR2 FYNNEI. This CDR3 has 14 amino acids. The CDR3 reads CASSAGGATDTQYF. CDR3 DNA sequence: TGTGCCAGCAGTGCCGGGGGCGCGACAGATACGCAGTATTTT.

This clonotype appeared a few times. V usage is TRBV5-5 and J usage is TRBJ2-3; no reliable D call. Trimming removed 6 bases at V and 5 bases at J, with 16 bases between. The germline V gene encodes CDR1 SGHKS and CDR2 YYEKEE (reference sequence). CDR3 length: 14 residues. The CDR3 DNA sequence: TGTGCCAGCACCAACCGTCCGGCCGGAGATACGCAGTATTTT. The encoded protein is CASTNRPAGDTQYF.

This chain links TRBV5-1 with TRBJ2-1; 8 nucleotides agree with TRBD2. The CDR3 length is 18 residues. Germline CDR1 is SGHRS and CDR2 is YFSETQ. After removal of 1 base from V and 8 bases from J, the junction contained 17 bases not matched to a gene. CDR3 sequence reads: CASSLIVKSAGECHEQFF. In nucleotides, the CDR3 is TGCGCCAGCAGCTTGATAGTTAAGTCAGCGGGAGAGTGCCATGAGCAGTTCTTC.